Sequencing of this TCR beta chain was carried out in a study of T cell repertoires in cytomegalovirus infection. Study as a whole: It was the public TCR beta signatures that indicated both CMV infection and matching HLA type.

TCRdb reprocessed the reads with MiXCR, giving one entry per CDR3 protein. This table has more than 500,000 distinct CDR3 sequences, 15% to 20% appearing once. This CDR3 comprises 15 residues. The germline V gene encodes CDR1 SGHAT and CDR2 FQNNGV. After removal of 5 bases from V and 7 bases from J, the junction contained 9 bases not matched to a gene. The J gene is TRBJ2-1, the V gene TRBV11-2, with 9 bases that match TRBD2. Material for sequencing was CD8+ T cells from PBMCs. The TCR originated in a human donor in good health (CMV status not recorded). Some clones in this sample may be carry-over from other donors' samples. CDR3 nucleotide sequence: TGTGCCAGCAGCCCAGCGGGAGGCCTTCAAAATGAGCAGTTCTTC. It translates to CASSPAGGLQNEQFF.